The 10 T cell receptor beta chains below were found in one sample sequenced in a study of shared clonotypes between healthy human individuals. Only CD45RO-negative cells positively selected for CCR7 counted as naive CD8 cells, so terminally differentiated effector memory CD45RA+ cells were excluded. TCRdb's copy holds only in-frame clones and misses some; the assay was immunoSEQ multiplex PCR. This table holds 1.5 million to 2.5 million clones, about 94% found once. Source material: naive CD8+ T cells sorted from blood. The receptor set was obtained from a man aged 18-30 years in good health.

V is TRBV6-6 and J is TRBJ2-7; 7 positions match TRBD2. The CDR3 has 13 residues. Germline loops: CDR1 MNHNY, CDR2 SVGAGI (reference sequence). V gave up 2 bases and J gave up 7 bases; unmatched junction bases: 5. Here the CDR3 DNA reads TGTGCCAGCAGTTACGGGGGAGGGGTTGAGCAGTACTTC. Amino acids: CASSYGGGVEQYF.

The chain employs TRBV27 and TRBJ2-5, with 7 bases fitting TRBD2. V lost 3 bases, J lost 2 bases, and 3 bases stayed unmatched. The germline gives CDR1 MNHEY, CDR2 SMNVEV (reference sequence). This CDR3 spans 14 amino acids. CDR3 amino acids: CASSFGGTQETQYF. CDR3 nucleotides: TGTGCCAGCAGTTTCGGGGGGACTCAAGAGACCCAGTACTTC.

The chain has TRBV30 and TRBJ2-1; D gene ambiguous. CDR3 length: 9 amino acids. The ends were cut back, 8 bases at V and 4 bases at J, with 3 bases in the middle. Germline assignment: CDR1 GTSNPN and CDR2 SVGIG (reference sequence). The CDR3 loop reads CAAYNEQFF. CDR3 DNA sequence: TGTGCCGCTTACAATGAGCAGTTCTTC. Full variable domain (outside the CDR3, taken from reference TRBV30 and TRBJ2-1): SQTIHQWPATLVQPVGSPLSLECTVEGTSNPNLYWYRQAAGRGLQLLFYSVGIGQISSEVPQNLSASRPQDRQFILSSKKLLLSDSGFYLCAAYNEQFFGPGTRLTVL.

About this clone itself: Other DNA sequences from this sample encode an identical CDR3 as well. This CDR3 is CASSYYRATGELFF. CDR3 bases: TGTGCCAGCAGTTACTACCGTGCCACCGGGGAGCTGTTTTTT. The chain recombines TRBV6-5 with TRBJ2-2, with D unclear. The germline V gene encodes CDR1 MNHEY and CDR2 SVGAGI. Deletions cut 1 base from V and 4 bases from J, with 7 bases between. The CDR3 runs 14 residues.

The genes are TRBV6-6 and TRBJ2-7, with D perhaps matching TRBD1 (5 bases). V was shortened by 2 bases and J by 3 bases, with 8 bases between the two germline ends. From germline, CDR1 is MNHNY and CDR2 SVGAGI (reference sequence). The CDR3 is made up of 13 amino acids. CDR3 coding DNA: TGTGCCAGCAGTTACCCAGGACACTACGAGCAGTACTTC. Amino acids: CASSYPGHYEQYF.

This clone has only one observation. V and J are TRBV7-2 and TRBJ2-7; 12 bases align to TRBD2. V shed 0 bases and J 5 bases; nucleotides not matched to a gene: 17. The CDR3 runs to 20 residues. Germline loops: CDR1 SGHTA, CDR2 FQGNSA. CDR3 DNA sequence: TGTGCCAGCAGCTTAGCCATCCTAGCGGGAGGGACGAGCTCCTGGGACGAGCAGTACTTC. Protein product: CASSLAILAGGTSSWDEQYF.

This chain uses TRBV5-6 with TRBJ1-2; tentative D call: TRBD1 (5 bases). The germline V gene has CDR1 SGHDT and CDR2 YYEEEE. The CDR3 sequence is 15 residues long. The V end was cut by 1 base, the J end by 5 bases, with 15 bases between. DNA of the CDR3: TGTGCCAGCAGCTTGTCAGGACACCCCTATTATGGCTACACCTTC. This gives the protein CASSLSGHPYYGYTF.

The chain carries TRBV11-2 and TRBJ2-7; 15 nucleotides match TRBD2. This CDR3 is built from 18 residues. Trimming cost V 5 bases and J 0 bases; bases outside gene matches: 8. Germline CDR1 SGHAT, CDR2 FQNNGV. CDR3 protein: CASSLWGLAGGSSYEQYF. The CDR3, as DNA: TGTGCCAGCAGCCTTTGGGGACTAGCGGGAGGTTCCTCCTACGAGCAGTACTTC.

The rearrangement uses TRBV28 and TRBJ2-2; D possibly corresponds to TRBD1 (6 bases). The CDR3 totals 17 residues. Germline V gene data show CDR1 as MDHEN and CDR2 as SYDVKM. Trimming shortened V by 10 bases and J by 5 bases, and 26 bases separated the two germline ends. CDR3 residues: CATRTRVKERGTGELFF. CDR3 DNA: TGTGCCACTAGAACGAGGGTTAAGGAAAGGGGGACCGGGGAGCTGTTTTTT.

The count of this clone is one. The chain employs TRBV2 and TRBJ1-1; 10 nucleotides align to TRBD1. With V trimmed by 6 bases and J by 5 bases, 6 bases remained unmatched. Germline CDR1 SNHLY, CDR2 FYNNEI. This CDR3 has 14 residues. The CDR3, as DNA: TGTGCCAGCAGACCGGGACAGGGGATGACTGAAGCTTTCTTT. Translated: CASRPGQGMTEAFF. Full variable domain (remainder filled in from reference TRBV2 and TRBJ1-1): EPEVTQTPSHQVTQMGQEVILRCVPISNHLYFYWYRQILGQKVEFLVSFYNNEISEKSEIFDDQFSVERPDGSNFTLKIRSTKLEDSAMYFCASRPGQGMTEAFFGQGTRLTVV.